The rows below give T cell receptor beta chains drawn from one sample of a study of blood T cell repertoires in COVID-19. Some clones are missing from TCRdb's copy, which holds only in-frame ones; the method was immunoSEQ multiplex PCR. The data contain about 140,000 clones, 80% to 85% of them seen just once; the ten biggest clones take up 4%. Material for sequencing was peripheral blood. These receptors were collected from a woman in her sixties or seventies with acute or convalescent COVID-19. The CDR3 runs from the conserved cysteine through the conserved F or W. The D gene is left open where the match is weak. The size field is filled for only some rows; it gives once, few, many or a size class.

D gene,J gene,clone size,V gene,CDR3 DNA,CDR3 protein
.,TRBJ1-1,.,TRBV7-9,TGTGCCAGTTACCGGGGGAACACTGAAGCTTTCTTT,CASYRGNTEAFF
TRBD1,TRBJ1-2,.,TRBV18,TGTGCCAGCTCACCCCCCTCGGGGCAGGGGGGTGGCTACACCTTC,CASSPPSGQGGGYTF
.,TRBJ1-2,.,TRBV7-9,TGTGCCAGCAGCCCGGTGGACTCATCGCGTGGCTACACCTTC,CASSPVDSSRGYTF
.,TRBJ1-1,.,TRBV7-8,TGTGCCAGCATCTTAGGGAGTGTAGACACTGAAGCTTTCTTT,CASILGSVDTEAFF
.,TRBJ2-7,.,TRBV27,TGTGCCAGCAGACCGCTGGGGAGAGGGTACGAGCAGTACTTC,CASRPLGRGYEQYF
.,TRBJ1-2,.,TRBV29-1,TGCAGCGCCGTGCGGGAATACGATGGCTACACCTTC,CSAVREYDGYTF
TRBD2,TRBJ2-5,.,TRBV9,TGTGCCAGCAGCGTATCTAGCGGGAGAGGGAAAGAGACCCAGTACTTC,CASSVSSGRGKETQYF
.,TRBJ1-2,.,TRBV19,TGTGCCAGTAGTATTACTAACTATGGCTACACCTTC,CASSITNYGYTF
.,TRBJ2-5,.,TRBV30,TGTGCCTGGAGGCTAGCAGCCGAAGAGACCCAGTACTTC,CAWRLAAEETQYF
.,TRBJ2-3,.,TRBV4-1,TGCGCCAGCAGCCCACCCCAGCGTCGAGAACCCACAGATACGCAGTATTTT,CASSPPQRREPTDTQYF
TRBD1,TRBJ1-1,.,TRBV5-4,TGTGCCAGCAGCAAACGACAGGGGATGAACACTGAAGCTTTCTTT,CASSKRQGMNTEAFF
.,TRBJ1-2,.,TRBV12-3/TRBV12-4,TGTGCCAGCACTCGGACTCGTGACTACACCTTC,CASTRTRDYTF
TRBD2,TRBJ2-3,.,TRBV9,TGTGCCAGCAGCGTAGAGGATAGCGGGAGTATACCAGATACGCAGTATTTT,CASSVEDSGSIPDTQYF
.,TRBJ1-3,.,TRBV28,TGTGCCAGCAGTTCCCTAACTCCGGGGGACGGGGTCTCTGGAAACACCATATATTTT,CASSSLTPGDGVSGNTIYF
.,TRBJ2-2,.,TRBV24-1,TGTGCCACCAGGGCCCCCGCGGCTGACACCGGGGAGCTGTTTTTT,CATRAPAADTGELFF
.,TRBJ2-7,.,TRBV28,TGTGCCAGCAGCCAACGCCGACGGGCGGGACTCTACGAGCAGTACTTC,CASSQRRRAGLYEQYF
TRBD1,TRBJ2-7,.,TRBV11-3,TGTGCCAGCAGCCGCGGGACAGGGGGATTCTACGAGCAGTACTTC,CASSRGTGGFYEQYF
TRBD1,TRBJ2-5,.,TRBV19,TGTGCCAGTAGTCGGGACAGGGGGCAGGAGACCCAGTACTTC,CASSRDRGQETQYF
.,TRBJ2-3,.,TRBV5-1,TGCGCCAGCAGCTTTCGGACAAACACAGATACGCAGTATTTT,CASSFRTNTDTQYF
TRBD1,TRBJ1-1,.,TRBV9,TGTGCCAGCAGCGTAGAGGGACAGGGGGGAACTGAAGCTTTCTTT,CASSVEGQGGTEAFF
TRBD2,TRBJ2-2,.,TRBV11-3,TGTGCCAGCAGCTTGGGACTAGCGGGAGTGGACACCGGGGAGCTGTTTTTT,CASSLGLAGVDTGELFF
.,TRBJ2-7,once,TRBV29-1,TGCAGCGTTGGGGGATTGCAGGGAATCTACGAGCAGTACTTC,CSVGGLQGIYEQYF
TRBD1,TRBJ1-1,few,TRBV12-3/TRBV12-4,TGTGCCAGCAGTTCCGGACAGGGGTCTGAAGCTTTCTTT,CASSSGQGSEAFF
TRBD2,TRBJ2-7,.,TRBV30,TGTGCCTGGATACGCGGGAGCCTCGGGGAGCAGTACTTC,CAWIRGSLGEQYF
TRBD1,TRBJ2-1,few,TRBV7-9,TGTGCCAGCAGCTATGTCCGGGACAGAGCCAATGAGCAGTTCTTC,CASSYVRDRANEQFF
.,TRBJ2-7,.,TRBV2,TGTGCCAGCCTACTCGACAGCCCCTACGAGCAGTACTTC,CASLLDSPYEQYF
.,TRBJ1-2,.,TRBV28,TGTGCCAGCAGTTTGATGGATCGGGATGGCTACACCTTC,CASSLMDRDGYTF